A selection of T cell receptor beta chains follows, all from one sample in a study of T cell responses to AZD1222 COVID-19 vaccine. Libraries were prepared by immunoSEQ multiplex PCR; TCRdb keeps only in-frame clonotypes and omits some of them. Of 120,000 to 150,000 clones listed, 85% to 90% are singletons. This specimen consisted of peripheral blood, obtained 28 days after the second AZD1222 dose. The receptors come from an adult who received the AZD1222 COVID-19 vaccine. CDR3s include the opening cysteine and the closing phenylalanine or tryptophan. The order of the fields is clone size, D gene, V gene, J gene, CDR3 protein, CDR3 DNA. A D gene is named only where the DNA matches it firmly. Part of the rows lack a size; the others show once, few, many or a class for expanded clones.

-	-	TRBV2	TRBJ2-1	CASRENEQFF	TGTGCCAGCAGAGAGAATGAGCAGTTCTTC
-	-	TRBV29-1	TRBJ2-2	CSVDRGRTGELFF	TGCAGCGTTGACAGGGGTCGCACCGGGGAGCTGTTTTTT
few	-	TRBV5-6	TRBJ2-4	CASSLWAEQTTKNIQYF	TGTGCCAGCAGCTTGTGGGCAGAGCAAACAACCAAAAACATTCAGTACTTC
-	TRBD1	TRBV27	TRBJ1-2	CASRDRDRALDGYTF	TGTGCCAGCAGGGACCGGGACAGGGCTTTGGATGGCTACACCTTC
-	TRBD2	TRBV24-1	TRBJ2-7	CATIFSGRSEQYF	TGTGCCACCATCTTTAGCGGGAGATCCGAGCAGTACTTC
-	TRBD2	TRBV7-9	TRBJ2-1	CASSRLAGGIGSYNEQFF	TGTGCCAGCAGCCGCCTAGCGGGAGGGATTGGCTCCTACAATGAGCAGTTCTTC
-	TRBD1	TRBV7-9	TRBJ1-1	CASSIQGMNTEAFF	TGTGCCAGCAGCATACAGGGGATGAACACTGAAGCTTTCTTT
-	TRBD2	TRBV10-3	TRBJ2-2	CAIRSGLATTGELFF	TGTGCCATCCGATCGGGACTAGCGACCACCGGGGAGCTGTTTTTT
-	-	TRBV11-2	TRBJ1-3	CASSPRDGLSAGNTIYF	TGTGCCAGCAGCCCCCGGGACGGACTTTCGGCTGGAAACACCATATATTTT
-	-	TRBV28	TRBJ1-3	CASSLLSSGNTIYF	TGTGCCAGCAGTTTATTAAGCTCTGGAAACACCATATATTTT
-	-	TRBV13	TRBJ1-1	CASSLLQGILLPEAFF	TGTGCCAGCAGCTTGCTCCAGGGAATACTTCTCCCTGAAGCTTTCTTT
-	-	TRBV6-5	TRBJ1-5	CASSYSRAAVHQPQHF	TGTGCCAGCAGTTACTCGAGGGCCGCGGTTCATCAGCCCCAGCATTTT
once	-	TRBV11-2	TRBJ2-2	CASRPLGSTGELFF	TGTGCCAGCAGGCCTCTAGGGTCCACCGGGGAGCTGTTTTTT
-	-	TRBV11-2	TRBJ2-7	CASSYIQGYEQYF	TGTGCCAGCAGTTACATACAGGGATACGAGCAGTACTTC
-	TRBD2	TRBV3-1/TRBV3-2	TRBJ2-1	CASSPGSGGPVHNEQFF	TGTGCCAGCAGCCCTGGTAGCGGGGGGCCCGTTCACAATGAGCAGTTCTTC
-	-	TRBV20-1	TRBJ2-3	CSASRSSIGTDTQYF	TGCAGTGCTAGTCGATCTAGCATTGGCACAGATACGCAGTATTTT
few	-	TRBV7-6	TRBJ2-5	CASSLGGSAEAETQYF	TGTGCCAGCAGCTTAGGCGGATCAGCGGAGGCAGAGACCCAGTACTTC
once	TRBD2	TRBV3-1/TRBV3-2	TRBJ2-2	CASSPQAGGTGELFF	TGTGCCAGCAGTCCCCAAGCGGGAGGGACCGGGGAGCTGTTTTTT
-	-	TRBV7-8	TRBJ1-2	CASSLFQGPSYGYTF	TGTGCCAGCAGCTTATTTCAGGGCCCCTCCTATGGCTACACCTTC
-	-	TRBV23-1	TRBJ1-1	CASSHRTVNMNTEAFF	TGCGCCAGCAGTCACCGGACGGTGAACATGAACACTGAAGCTTTCTTT
-	-	TRBV6-5	TRBJ1-2	CASRRTANTYGYTF	TGTGCCAGCAGACGGACGGCAAACACCTATGGCTACACCTTC
-	-	TRBV28	TRBJ1-1	CASSEESNTEAFF	TGTGCCAGCAGTGAGGAGTCGAACACTGAAGCTTTCTTT
-	TRBD2	TRBV11-2	TRBJ2-5	CASSLEGLAGVETQYF	TGTGCCAGCAGCTTAGAGGGGTTAGCGGGAGTGGAGACCCAGTACTTC
-	TRBD2	TRBV19	TRBJ2-3	CASSRTSGSGADTQYF	TGTGCCAGTAGTAGAACTAGCGGGAGTGGTGCAGATACGCAGTATTTT
once	TRBD1	TRBV18	TRBJ2-3	CASSPTPGGGTDTQYF	TGTGCCAGCTCACCAACACCAGGGGGCGGTACAGATACGCAGTATTTT
-	TRBD1	TRBV28	TRBJ1-5	CASRVTGSGPQHF	TGTGCCAGCAGGGTGACAGGGTCTGGGCCCCAGCATTTT
few	TRBD1	TRBV7-8	TRBJ1-2	CASRPGTGGWTNYGYTF	TGTGCCAGCAGACCCGGGACAGGGGGCTGGACTAACTATGGCTACACCTTC
many	TRBD1	TRBV5-4	TRBJ2-2	CASSSPGGRTGELFF	TGTGCCAGCAGCTCCCCAGGGGGCAGGACCGGGGAGCTGTTTTTT
-	TRBD2	TRBV7-2	TRBJ2-7	CASSFSGGNSYEQYF	TGTGCCAGCAGCTTTAGCGGGGGGAACTCCTACGAGCAGTACTTC
-	-	TRBV18	TRBJ1-1	CASSPTQGRHTEAFF	TGTGCCAGCTCACCTACCCAGGGGAGACACACTGAAGCTTTCTTT
-	-	TRBV2	TRBJ2-4	CASGVNPGAREYF	TGTGCCAGCGGTGTAAACCCGGGGGCCCGGGAATACTTC
-	-	TRBV5-1	TRBJ2-3	CASSLGTTSAPDTQYF	TGCGCCAGCAGCTTGGGGACCACCTCAGCCCCAGATACGCAGTATTTT
-	-	TRBV7-8	TRBJ1-3	CASRQGPGNTIYF	TGTGCCAGCAGGCAGGGACCCGGAAACACCATATATTTT
-	-	TRBV6-5	TRBJ1-2	CASTPSSGYGYTF	TGTGCCAGCACCCCATCCTCAGGGTATGGCTACACCTTC
-	-	TRBV28	TRBJ2-1	CASSLWDGGNEQFF	TGTGCCAGCAGTTTATGGGATGGAGGCAATGAGCAGTTCTTC
-	-	TRBV12-3/TRBV12-4	TRBJ1-4	CASSTYEKLFF	TGTGCCAGCAGTACATATGAAAAACTGTTTTTT
-	TRBD2	TRBV10-2	TRBJ2-7	CASSDGLAGTGEQYF	TGCGCCAGCAGTGACGGACTAGCGGGAACGGGCGAGCAGTACTTC
-	-	TRBV19	TRBJ1-1	CASSMDGVGTEAFF	TGTGCCAGTAGTATGGACGGGGTGGGAACTGAAGCTTTCTTT
-	TRBD1	TRBV6-5	TRBJ1-2	CASSYSAGGAYYGYTF	TGTGCCAGCAGTTACTCGGCAGGGGGCGCATACTATGGCTACACCTTC
-	-	TRBV6-4	TRBJ2-1	CASSDFGGNEQFF	TGTGCCAGCAGTGACTTCGGGGGCAATGAGCAGTTCTTC
-	TRBD1	TRBV7-8	TRBJ2-1	CASSLGQGYNEQFF	TGTGCCAGCAGCTTGGGACAGGGTTACAATGAGCAGTTCTTC
-	-	TRBV18	TRBJ1-4	CASSPRQGEEKLFF	TGTGCCAGCTCACCCAGGCAGGGTGAAGAAAAACTGTTTTTT
-	-	TRBV19	TRBJ1-3	CASSSGGSGNTIYF	TGTGCCAGTAGTTCCGGGGGCTCTGGAAACACCATATATTTT
-	TRBD1	TRBV10-2	TRBJ1-5	CASRNRTRQGVYQPQHF	TGCGCCAGCAGGAACAGAACCAGACAGGGGGTTTATCAGCCCCAGCATTTT
-	TRBD2	TRBV3-1/TRBV3-2	TRBJ2-3	CASSRLGLAGGGDTQYF	TGTGCCAGCAGCCGTCTCGGACTAGCGGGAGGAGGGGATACGCAGTATTTT